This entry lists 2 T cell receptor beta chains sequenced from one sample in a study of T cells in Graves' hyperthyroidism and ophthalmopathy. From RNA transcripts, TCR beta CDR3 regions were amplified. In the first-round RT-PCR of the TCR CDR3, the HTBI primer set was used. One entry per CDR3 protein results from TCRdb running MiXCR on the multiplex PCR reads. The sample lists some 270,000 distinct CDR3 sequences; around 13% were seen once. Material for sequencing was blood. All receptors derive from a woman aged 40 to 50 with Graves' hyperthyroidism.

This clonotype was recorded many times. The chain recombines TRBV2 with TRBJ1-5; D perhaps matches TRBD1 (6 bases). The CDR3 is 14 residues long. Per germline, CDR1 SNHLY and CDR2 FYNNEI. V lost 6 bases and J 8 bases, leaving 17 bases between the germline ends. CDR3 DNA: TGTGCCAGCAGGGCCGGGGGGGGCATGGAGCCCCAGCATTTT. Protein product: CASRAGGGMEPQHF.

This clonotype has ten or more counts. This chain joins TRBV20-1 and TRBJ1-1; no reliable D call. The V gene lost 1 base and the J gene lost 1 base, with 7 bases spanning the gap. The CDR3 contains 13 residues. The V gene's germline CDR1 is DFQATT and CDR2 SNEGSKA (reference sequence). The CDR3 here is CSARGRANTEAFF. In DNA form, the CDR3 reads TGCAGTGCTAGAGGGCGGGCGAACACTGAAGCTTTCTTT.